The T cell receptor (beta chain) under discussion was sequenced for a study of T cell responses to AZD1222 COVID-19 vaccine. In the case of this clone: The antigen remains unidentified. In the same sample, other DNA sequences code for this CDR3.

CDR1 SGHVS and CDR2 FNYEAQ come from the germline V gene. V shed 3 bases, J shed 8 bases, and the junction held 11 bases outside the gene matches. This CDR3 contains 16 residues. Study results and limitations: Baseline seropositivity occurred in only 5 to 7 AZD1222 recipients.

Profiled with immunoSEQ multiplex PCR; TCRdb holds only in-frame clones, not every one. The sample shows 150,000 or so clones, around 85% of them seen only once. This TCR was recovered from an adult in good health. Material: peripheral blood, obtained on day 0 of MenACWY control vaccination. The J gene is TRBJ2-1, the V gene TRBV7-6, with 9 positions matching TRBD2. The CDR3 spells CASSLGGGRALDEQFF. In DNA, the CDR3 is TGTGCCAGCAGCTTGGGTGGCGGGAGGGCCCTCGATGAGCAGTTCTTC.